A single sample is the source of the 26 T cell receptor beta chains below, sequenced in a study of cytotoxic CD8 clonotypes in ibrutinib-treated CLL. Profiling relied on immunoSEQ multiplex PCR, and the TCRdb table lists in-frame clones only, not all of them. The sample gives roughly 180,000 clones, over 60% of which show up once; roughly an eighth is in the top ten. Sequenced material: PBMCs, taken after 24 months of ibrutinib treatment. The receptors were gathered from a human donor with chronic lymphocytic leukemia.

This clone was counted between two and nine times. CDR3 DNA sequence: TGCAGTGCTATACTTGGGGAGCCCCAGCATTTT. It codes for CSAILGEPQHF. V and J are TRBV20-1 and TRBJ1-5; no reliable D call. Germline CDR1 and CDR2: DFQATT and SNEGSKA (reference sequence). The V end lost 4 bases, the J end lost 8 bases, and 9 bases lay between the germline ends. CDR3 length: 11 amino acids.

DNA of the CDR3: TGTGCCAGCAACCCTAGGGGCGGGGGCATCAACGAGCAGTACTTC. It codes for CASNPRGGGINEQYF. The rearrangement links TRBV9 to TRBJ2-7; possible D gene TRBD2, 7 bases. This CDR3 contains 15 residues. Trimming shortened V by 6 bases and J by 5 bases, and 21 bases separated the two germline ends. Per the germline V gene, CDR1 is SGDLS and CDR2 is YYNGEE.

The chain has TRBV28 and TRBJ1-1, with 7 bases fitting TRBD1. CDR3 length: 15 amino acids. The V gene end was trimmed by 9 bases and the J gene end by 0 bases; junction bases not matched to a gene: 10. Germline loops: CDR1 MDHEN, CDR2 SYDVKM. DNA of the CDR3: TGTGCCAGTCAAGACAGGGTAGGAATGAACACTGAAGCTTTCTTT. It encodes CASQDRVGMNTEAFF.

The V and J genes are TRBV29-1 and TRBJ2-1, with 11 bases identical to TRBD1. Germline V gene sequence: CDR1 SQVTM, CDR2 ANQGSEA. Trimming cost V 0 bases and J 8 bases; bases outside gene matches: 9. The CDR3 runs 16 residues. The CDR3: CSVEERRGTGGDEQFF. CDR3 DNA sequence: TGCAGCGTTGAAGAACGGCGAGGGACAGGGGGTGATGAGCAGTTCTTC.

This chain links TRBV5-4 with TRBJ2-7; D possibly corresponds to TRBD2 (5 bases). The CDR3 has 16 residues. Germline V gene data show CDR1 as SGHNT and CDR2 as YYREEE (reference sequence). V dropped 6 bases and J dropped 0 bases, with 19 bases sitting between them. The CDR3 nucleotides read TGTGCCAGCACTCCTGGCCCGGGGTTGGGCTCCTACGAGCAGTACTTC. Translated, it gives CASTPGPGLGSYEQYF.

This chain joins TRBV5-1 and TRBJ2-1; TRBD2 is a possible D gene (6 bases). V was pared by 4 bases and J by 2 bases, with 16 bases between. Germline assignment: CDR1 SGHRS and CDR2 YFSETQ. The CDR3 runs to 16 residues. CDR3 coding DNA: TGCGCCAGCAGCCTCCTGACTAGGGGCCCCTACAATGAGCAGTTCTTC. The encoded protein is CASSLLTRGPYNEQFF.

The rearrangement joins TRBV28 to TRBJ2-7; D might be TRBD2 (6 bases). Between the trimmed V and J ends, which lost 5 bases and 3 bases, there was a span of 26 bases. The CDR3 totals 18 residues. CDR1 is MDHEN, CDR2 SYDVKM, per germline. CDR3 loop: CASSPDNRLVLRFYEQYF. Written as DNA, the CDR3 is TGTGCCAGCAGTCCCGATAACCGACTAGTTTTGCGCTTCTACGAGCAGTACTTC.

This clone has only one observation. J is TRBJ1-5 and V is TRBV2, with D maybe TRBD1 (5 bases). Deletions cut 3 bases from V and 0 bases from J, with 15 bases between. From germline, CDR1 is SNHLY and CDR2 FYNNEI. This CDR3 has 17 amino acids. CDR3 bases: TGTGCCAGCAGTGAGATCCTGGGGGATTATAGCAATCAGCCCCAGCATTTT. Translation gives CASSEILGDYSNQPQHF.

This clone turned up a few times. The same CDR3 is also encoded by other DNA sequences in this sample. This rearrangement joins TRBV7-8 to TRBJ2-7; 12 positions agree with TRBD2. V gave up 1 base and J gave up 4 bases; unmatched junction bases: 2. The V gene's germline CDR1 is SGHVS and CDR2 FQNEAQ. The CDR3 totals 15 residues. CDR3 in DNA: TGTGCCAGCAGCTTAGTGACTAGCGGGAGTTACGAGCAGTACTTC. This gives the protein CASSLVTSGSYEQYF.

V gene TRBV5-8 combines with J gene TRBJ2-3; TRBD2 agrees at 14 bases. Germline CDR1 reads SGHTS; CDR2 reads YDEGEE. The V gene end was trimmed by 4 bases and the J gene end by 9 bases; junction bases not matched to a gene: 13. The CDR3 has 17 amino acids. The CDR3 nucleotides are TGTGCCAGCAGCCGAACTGGGACGACTAGCGGGAGGGAGACGCAGTATTTT. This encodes CASSRTGTTSGRETQYF.

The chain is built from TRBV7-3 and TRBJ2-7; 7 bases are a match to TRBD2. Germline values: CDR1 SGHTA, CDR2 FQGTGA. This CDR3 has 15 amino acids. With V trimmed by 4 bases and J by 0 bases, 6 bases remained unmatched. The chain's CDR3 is CASSSLAASSYEQYF. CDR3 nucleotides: TGTGCCAGCAGCTCCCTAGCGGCTAGCTCCTACGAGCAGTACTTC.

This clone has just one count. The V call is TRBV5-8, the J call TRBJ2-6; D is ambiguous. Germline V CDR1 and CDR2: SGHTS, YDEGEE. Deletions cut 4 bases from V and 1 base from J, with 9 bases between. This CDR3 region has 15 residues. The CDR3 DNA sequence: TGTGCCAGCAGCCGAACAAGTTCTGGGGCCAACGTCCTGACTTTC. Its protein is CASSRTSSGANVLTF. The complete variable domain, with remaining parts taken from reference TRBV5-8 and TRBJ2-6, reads EAGVTQSPTHLIKTRGQQATLRCSPISGHTSVYWYQQALGLGLQFLLWYDEGEERNRGNFPPRFSGRQFPNYSSELNVNALELEDSALYLCASSRTSSGANVLTFGAGSRLTVL.

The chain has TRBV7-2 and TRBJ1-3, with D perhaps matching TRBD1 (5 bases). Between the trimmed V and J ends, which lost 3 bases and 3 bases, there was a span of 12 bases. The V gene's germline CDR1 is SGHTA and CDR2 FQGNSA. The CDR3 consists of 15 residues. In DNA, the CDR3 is TGTGCCAGCAGCTTCTCCGGGACCGGTGGAAACACCATATATTTT. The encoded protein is CASSFSGTGGNTIYF.

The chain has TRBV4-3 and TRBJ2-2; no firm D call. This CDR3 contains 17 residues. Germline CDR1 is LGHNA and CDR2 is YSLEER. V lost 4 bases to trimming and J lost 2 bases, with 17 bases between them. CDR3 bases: TGCGCCAGCAGCCTTATGCCGGGTCACACTAACACCGGGGAGCTGTTTTTT. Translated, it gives CASSLMPGHTNTGELFF.

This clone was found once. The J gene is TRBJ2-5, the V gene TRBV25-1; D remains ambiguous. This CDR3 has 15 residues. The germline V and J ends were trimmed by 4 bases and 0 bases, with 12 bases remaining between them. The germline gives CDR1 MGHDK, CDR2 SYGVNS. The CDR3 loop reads CASSVGRNYQETQYF. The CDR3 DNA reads TGTGCCAGCAGTGTAGGACGGAACTACCAAGAGACCCAGTACTTC.

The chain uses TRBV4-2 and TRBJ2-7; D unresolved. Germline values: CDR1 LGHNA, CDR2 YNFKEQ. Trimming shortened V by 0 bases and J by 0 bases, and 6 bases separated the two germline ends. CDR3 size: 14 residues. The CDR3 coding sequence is TGTGCCAGCAGCCAAGATCGGAGCTCCTACGAGCAGTACTTC. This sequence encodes CASSQDRSSYEQYF.

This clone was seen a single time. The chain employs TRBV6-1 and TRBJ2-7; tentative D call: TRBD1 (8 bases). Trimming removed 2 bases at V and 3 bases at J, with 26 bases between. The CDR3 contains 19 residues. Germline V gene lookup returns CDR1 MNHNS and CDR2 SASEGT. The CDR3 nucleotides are TGTGCCAGCAGTGAAATGGAGACAGGGGTGCTAGCGGTAGTCTACGAGCAGTACTTC. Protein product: CASSEMETGVLAVVYEQYF.

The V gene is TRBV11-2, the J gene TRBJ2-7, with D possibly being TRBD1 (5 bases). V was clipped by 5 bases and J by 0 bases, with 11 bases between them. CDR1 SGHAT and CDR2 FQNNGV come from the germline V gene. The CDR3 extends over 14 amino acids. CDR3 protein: CASSLDTSSYEQYF. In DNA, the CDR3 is TGTGCCAGCAGCCTGGACACGAGCTCCTACGAGCAGTACTTC.

CDR3 bases: TGTGCCAGCAGCCCCGCGGGAGGGAGTGAAAAACTGTTTTTT. This translates into CASSPAGGSEKLFF. The chain uses TRBV11-2 and TRBJ1-4; D is unresolved. Trimming removed 5 bases at V and 7 bases at J, with 14 bases between. CDR1 and CDR2 (germline): SGHAT, FQNNGV. The CDR3 length is 14 residues. Full variable domain (remainder filled in from reference TRBV11-2 and TRBJ1-4): EAGVAQSPRYKIIEKRQSVAFWCNPISGHATLYWYQQILGQGPKLLIQFQNNGVVDDSQLPKDRFSAERLKGVDSTLKIQPAKLEDSAVYLCASSPAGGSEKLFFGSGTQLSVL.

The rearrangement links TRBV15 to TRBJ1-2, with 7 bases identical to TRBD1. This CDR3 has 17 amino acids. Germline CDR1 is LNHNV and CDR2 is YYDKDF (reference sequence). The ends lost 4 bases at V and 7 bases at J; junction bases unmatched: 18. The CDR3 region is CATSTGGTDVLYFGYTF. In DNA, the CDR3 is TGTGCCACCAGCACCGGGGGGACAGACGTTCTCTATTTTGGCTACACCTTC.

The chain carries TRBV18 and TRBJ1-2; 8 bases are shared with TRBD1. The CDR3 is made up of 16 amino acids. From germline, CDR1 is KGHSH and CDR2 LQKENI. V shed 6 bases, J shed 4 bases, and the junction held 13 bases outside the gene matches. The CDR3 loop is CASSLNHRGSFYGYTF. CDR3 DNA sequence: TGTGCCAGCTCTCTAAATCACAGGGGGTCGTTCTATGGCTACACCTTC.

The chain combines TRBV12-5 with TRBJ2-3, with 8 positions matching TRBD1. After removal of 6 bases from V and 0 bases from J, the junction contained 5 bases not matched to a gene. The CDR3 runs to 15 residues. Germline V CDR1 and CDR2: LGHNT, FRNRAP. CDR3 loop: CASGFRGLSTDTQYF. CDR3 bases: TGTGCTAGTGGCTTCAGGGGGCTCAGCACAGATACGCAGTATTTT.

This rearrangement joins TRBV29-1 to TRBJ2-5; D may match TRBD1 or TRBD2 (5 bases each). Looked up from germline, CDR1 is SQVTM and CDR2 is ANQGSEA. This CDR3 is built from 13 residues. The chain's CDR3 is CSHEGTGQETQYF. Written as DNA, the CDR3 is TGCAGTCATGAGGGGACGGGCCAAGAGACCCAGTACTTC.

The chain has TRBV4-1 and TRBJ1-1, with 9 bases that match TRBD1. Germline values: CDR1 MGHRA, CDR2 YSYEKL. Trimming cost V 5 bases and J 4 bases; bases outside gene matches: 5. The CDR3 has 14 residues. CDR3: CASSWTGVITEAFF. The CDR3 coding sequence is TGCGCCAGCAGCTGGACAGGGGTTATCACTGAAGCTTTCTTT.

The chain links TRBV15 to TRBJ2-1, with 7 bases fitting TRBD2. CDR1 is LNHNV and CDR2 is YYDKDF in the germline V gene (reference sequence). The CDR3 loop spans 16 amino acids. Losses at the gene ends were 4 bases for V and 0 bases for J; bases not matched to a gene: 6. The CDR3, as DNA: TGTGCCACCAGCATGCTGGGCGGGAGCTCCTACAATGAGCAGTTCTTC. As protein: CATSMLGGSSYNEQFF.

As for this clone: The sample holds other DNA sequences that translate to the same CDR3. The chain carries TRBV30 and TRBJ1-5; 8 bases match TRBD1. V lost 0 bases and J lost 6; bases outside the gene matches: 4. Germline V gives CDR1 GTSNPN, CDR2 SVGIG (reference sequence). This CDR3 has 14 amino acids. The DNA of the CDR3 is TGTGCCTGGAGTGTGGGGACAGGTAGTCAGCCCCAGCATTTT. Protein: CAWSVGTGSQPQHF.